This T cell receptor (beta chain) originates from a study of blood T cell repertoires in COVID-19. About the study: Specimens from acute and convalescent COVID-19 originated in the United States, Italy and Spain.

Trimming at V came to 7 bases and at J to 8 bases, leaving 7 bases not matched to a gene. The CDR3 is 12 residues long. Original data processing: Amplified reference gene primers provided the basis for estimating nucleated cell counts. Sequencing was performed with immunoSEQ multiplex PCR; in TCRdb, only in-frame clones are kept and a portion is missing. From that table come the V and J calls and clone size; the DNA was used to work out D and trimming. The sample shows 350,000 to 400,000 clones, approximately 89% of them seen only once. In terms of age and location, participants ranged from roughly 18 to 90 years and lived in about 25 US areas. Cohort assignment relied on participant-reported clinical history.

The receptor comes from a woman under 40 who had recovered from COVID-19. Sequenced input: PBMCs or T cells enriched from blood (not recorded which). The V gene is TRBV12-3 or TRBV12-4, the J gene TRBJ1-2, with 7 bases fitting TRBD1. CDR3 protein: CASKRQGAGYTF. CDR3 nucleotide sequence: TGTGCCAGCAAACGACAGGGTGCGGGCTACACCTTC.